The 5 T cell receptor beta chains below were found in one sample sequenced in a study of T cell responses to AZD1222 COVID-19 vaccine. Clones were sequenced by immunoSEQ multiplex PCR, and TCRdb holds only the in-frame ones, with some missing. The sample holds 150,000 to 200,000 clones, just over 85% seen once. This material consisted of peripheral blood, taken 28 days after the second AZD1222 dose. The receptors originated from an adult who received the AZD1222 COVID-19 vaccine.

The chain has TRBV3-1 (or the pseudogene TRBV3-2) and TRBJ2-5; D is possibly TRBD1 (5 bases). The CDR3 has 13 amino acids. Germline assignment: CDR1 LGHDT and CDR2 YNNKEL (reference sequence). The V and J ends lost 0 bases and 4 bases respectively, with 6 bases between them. CDR3 protein: CASSQERGETQYF. The CDR3 DNA reads TGTGCCAGCAGCCAAGAAAGGGGAGAGACCCAGTACTTC.

This chain connects TRBV18 to TRBJ1-2; no reliable D call. The CDR3 has 14 residues. The germline V and J ends were trimmed by 3 bases and 4 bases, with 12 bases remaining between them. Germline CDR1 and CDR2: KGHSH and LQKENI. DNA of the CDR3: TGTGCCAGCTCACCGTCGGACGGACTCTATGGCTACACCTTC. Translation: CASSPSDGLYGYTF.

The rearrangement links TRBV25-1 to TRBJ2-2; D is uncertain. Germline lookup yields CDR1 MGHDK and CDR2 SYGVNS. Trimming left V 1 base short and J 4 bases short, with 10 bases between. This CDR3 has 15 residues. CDR3 sequence: CASSEFVSSTGELFF. CDR3 nucleotides: TGTGCCAGCAGTGAATTCGTCAGCTCCACCGGGGAGCTGTTTTTT.

The rearrangement joins TRBV27 to TRBJ1-2, with D maybe TRBD1 (5 bases). The V end was cut by 5 bases, the J end by 3 bases, with 28 bases between. Germline values: CDR1 MNHEY, CDR2 SMNVEV (reference sequence). The CDR3 runs to 19 residues. CDR3 DNA sequence: TGTGCCAGCAGTCAGAGTGGGGCATTCCCCTCCCGGGAGTACTATGGCTACACCTTC. This encodes CASSQSGAFPSREYYGYTF.

This chain connects TRBV30 to TRBJ2-7; 10 nucleotides match TRBD1. The CDR3 has 14 residues. V lost 3 bases to trimming and J lost 4 bases; unmatched junction nucleotides: 6. Looked up from germline, CDR1 is GTSNPN and CDR2 is SVGIG (reference sequence). The DNA for the CDR3 is TGTGCCTGGAGCACGACAGGGGGCGTTTACGAGCAGTACTTC. This gives the protein CAWSTTGGVYEQYF.